These 16 T cell receptor beta chains came from one sample sequenced in a study of shared clonotypes between healthy human individuals (dated by TCRdb to the early 2020s). Libraries were built with the immunoSEQ multiplex PCR assay. The source is immuneACCESS, and TCRdb retained only in-frame sequences with V and J called. Part of the clones is not carried over; for the studies checked, unresolved V genes explain less than half of this, and the remainder is unexplained. This sample is represented by under 1,100,000 clones; roughly 80% of them were singletons. The leading ten clones occupy 1.4% to 1.5% of the sample. The material sequenced was memory CD4+ T cells sorted from blood. The cell subset or site label, as the study defines it: CD45RA-negative fraction. These receptors were taken from a man aged 18-30 years in good health.

This clone was detected only a few times. Other nucleotide sequences in the sample specify the same CDR3. V usage is TRBV7-2 and J usage is TRBJ2-3; D unclear. Trimming took 5 bases from V and 0 from J, leaving 3 bases between them. CDR1 is SGHTA, CDR2 FQGNSA, per germline. The length of the CDR3 is 12 residues. This chain's CDR3 is CASSPSTDTQYF. The CDR3 region has the DNA TGTGCCAGCAGCCCCAGCACAGATACGCAGTATTTT.

A word on this clone: The same CDR3 also results from other DNA sequences found in this sample. The chain employs TRBV9 and TRBJ2-5; 11 nucleotides match TRBD2. Germline V CDR1 and CDR2: SGDLS, YYNGEE. This CDR3 spans 16 amino acids. V lost 0 bases and J lost 4; bases outside the gene matches: 5. This CDR3 reads CASSVGASGGLETQYF. The DNA for the CDR3 is TGTGCCAGCAGCGTAGGGGCTAGCGGGGGGCTAGAGACCCAGTACTTC.

The chain's CDR3 is CASSPWTGVNTEAFF. The DNA for the CDR3 is TGTGCCAGCTCACCCTGGACAGGGGTGAACACTGAAGCTTTCTTT. This rearrangement joins TRBV18 to TRBJ1-1, with 9 nucleotides matching TRBD1. Unmatched junction bases numbered 2, after V lost 3 bases and J lost 0 bases. Looked up from germline, CDR1 is KGHSH and CDR2 is LQKENI. The CDR3 length is 15 residues.

This clone was seen only a few times. The chain uses TRBV18 and TRBJ1-3; D remains unclear. The V gene lost 3 bases and the J gene lost 0 bases, with 15 bases spanning the gap. This CDR3 is 17 amino acids long. The germline gives CDR1 KGHSH, CDR2 LQKENI. CDR3 residues: CASSPSLLGSSGNTIYF. The CDR3, as DNA: TGTGCCAGCTCACCCTCCCTTTTGGGGAGCTCTGGAAACACCATATATTTT.

V and J are TRBV19 and TRBJ2-2, with D tentatively TRBD1 (6 bases). V was trimmed by 5 bases and J by 5 bases, leaving 12 bases between them. This CDR3 spans 14 amino acids. Germline V gene sequence: CDR1 LNHDA, CDR2 SQIVND (reference sequence). The CDR3 loop reads CASSEHTGTGELFF. For the CDR3, the DNA is TGTGCCAGTAGTGAACATACAGGGACCGGGGAGCTGTTTTTT.

The genes are TRBV30 and TRBJ1-2; 7 positions agree with TRBD1. Germline assignment: CDR1 GTSNPN and CDR2 SVGIG (reference sequence). The CDR3 consists of 14 residues. J gave up 5 bases and V 0 bases, and 6 bases lay outside the gene matches. CDR3 loop: CAWSVVTGAYGYTF. In nucleotides, the CDR3 is TGTGCCTGGAGTGTGGTTACAGGGGCATATGGCTACACCTTC.

This chain uses TRBV5-1 with TRBJ1-5, with 8 bases identical to TRBD1. V trimming: 8 bases; J trimming: 0 bases; junction bases outside the gene matches: 13. The CDR3 runs 17 residues. The germline CDR1 and CDR2 sequences are SGHRS and YFSETQ. The CDR3 DNA follows: TGCGCCAGATCCATTCCGGGACAGGACCTTAGCAATCAGCCCCAGCATTTT. Amino acid sequence: CARSIPGQDLSNQPQHF.

This clone was found once. The rearrangement links TRBV5-1 to TRBJ2-1; tentatively, D is TRBD2 (6 bases). Germline lookup yields CDR1 SGHRS and CDR2 YFSETQ. CDR3 size: 17 residues. With 0 bases removed from V and 3 bases from J, the gap between germline ends came to 16 bases. The CDR3 loop reads CASSLGDSTRGYNEQFF. The DNA for the CDR3 is TGCGCCAGCAGCTTGGGGGACTCCACAAGGGGCTACAATGAGCAGTTCTTC.

This clone was seen a few times. The rearrangement links TRBV7-9 to TRBJ1-1; no reliable D call. Trimming removed 1 base from V and 4 bases from J, with 10 bases in between. Per germline, CDR1 SEHNR and CDR2 FQNEAQ (reference sequence). The CDR3 loop spans 14 amino acids. The DNA for the CDR3 is TGTGCCAGCAGCTTAGGAGGGAGCGGCACTGAAGCTTTCTTT. Translation gives CASSLGGSGTEAFF.

V usage is TRBV11-2 and J usage is TRBJ2-5, with 9 bases that match TRBD2. Germline trimming cut 5 bases from V and 1 base from J; bases unmatched to any gene: 5. The germline CDR1 and CDR2 sequences are SGHAT and FQNNGV. CDR3 length equals 15 residues. CDR3 in DNA: TGTGCCAGCAGCACCAGACTAGCGGCCCAAGAGACCCAGTACTTC. Protein sequence: CASSTRLAAQETQYF.

This clone was seen only a few times. For the CDR3, the DNA is TGTGGAACCATCACCACCGGGCGCCACTATGGCTACACCTTC. Its protein product is CGTITTGRHYGYTF. The V call is TRBV5-8, the J call TRBJ1-2; D remains ambiguous. The CDR3 is 14 amino acids. Germline lookup yields CDR1 SGHTS and CDR2 YDEGEE.

The CDR3 region has the DNA TGTGCCAGCAGCAAAGACTCCAATAATCAGCCCCAGCATTTT. Its translation: CASSKDSNNQPQHF. The rearrangement links TRBV7-9 to TRBJ1-5; D is undetermined. CDR3 length: 14 residues. Germline V CDR1 and CDR2: SEHNR, FQNEAQ (reference sequence). Trimming left V 5 bases short and J 4 bases short, with 12 bases between.

V usage is TRBV7-3 and J usage is TRBJ1-1; D perhaps matches TRBD1 (6 bases). The V gene lost 4 bases and the J gene lost 4 bases, with 13 bases spanning the gap. This CDR3 spans 14 amino acids. Germline values: CDR1 SGHTA, CDR2 FQGTGA. CDR3: CASSSTGLSTEAFF. CDR3 coding DNA: TGTGCCAGCAGCTCAACAGGGCTCAGCACTGAAGCTTTCTTT.

The CDR3: CASSESGQGSGRTQYF. The CDR3 DNA reads TGCGCCAGCAGTGAGTCGGGACAGGGATCAGGTCGGACGCAGTATTTT. This chain links TRBV10-1 with TRBJ2-3, with 9 bases matching TRBD1. The CDR3 covers 16 residues. Looked up from germline, CDR1 is WNHNN and CDR2 is SYGVQD (reference sequence). With V trimmed by 0 bases and J by 9 bases, 10 bases remained unmatched.

V gene TRBV5-1 combines with J gene TRBJ2-7, with TRBD1 matching 7 bases. J was trimmed by 1 base and V by 2 bases; bases with no gene match: 9. Germline CDR1 SGHRS, CDR2 YFSETQ. The CDR3 spans 16 residues. CDR3 coding DNA: TGCGCCAGCAGCTTTTTACCGGGACAGCCATCCTACGAGCAGTACTTC. It encodes CASSFLPGQPSYEQYF.

The chain couples TRBV29-1 to TRBJ2-7; a possible D gene is TRBD1 (5 bases). V shed 6 bases and J shed 5 bases, with 14 bases lying between them. The CDR3 has 12 residues. The germline V gene has CDR1 SQVTM and CDR2 ANQGSEA. CDR3: CSVSSGAHEQYF. DNA for the CDR3: TGCAGCGTCAGTTCTGGGGCCCACGAGCAGTACTTC.